This T cell receptor beta chain was captured by sequencing in a study of radiotherapy plus CTLA-4 blockade in lung cancer (dated by TCRdb to 2016 to 2019). The study in broad terms: Among enrolled patients, roughly 18% had an objective response and 31% reached disease control. Summary of the overall study and its limitations: The strongest predictors of response were reported to be early dynamic shifts in blood T cell clones along with a rise in serum interferon-beta following radiation. After treatment with radiotherapy and ipilimumab, TCR clones that came from tumors expanded in the peripheral blood.

In this study, focal radiation therapy paired with CTLA-4 blockade (ipilimumab) was tested in patients who had chemo-refractory metastatic non-small-cell lung cancer. In the case of this clone: Its antigen is not yet known. Per-base qualities were not stored, and no clone one base away is much larger.

The protocol used for the library was the immunoSEQ multiplex PCR assay. Entries here come from immuneACCESS through TCRdb and include only in-frame sequences with V and J called. Some clones fail to appear in such tables; in the studies checked, an unresolved V gene covers under half of the shortfall, and the cause of the remainder is unknown. The sample records roughly 120,000 clones, about four fifths of which are singletons. The ten largest make up 4% to 6% of the sample. Trimming takes 5 bases from V and 7 bases from J, and the germline ends sit 17 bases apart. CDR3 length: 14 amino acids, cysteine to phenylalanine. Left in the record is the CDR3 DNA by itself, 42 bases read in frame from the first base. CDR1 SGHTA and CDR2 FQGNSA are derived from the germline V gene.

The chain is made from TRBV7-2 and TRBJ1-2; the D gene lacks a confident call. Specimen: peripheral blood, collected from a patient treated with radiotherapy plus ipilimumab. The origin of this receptor is a human donor with non-small cell lung cancer who had a partial response to radiotherapy plus ipilimumab. The DNA is TGTGCCAGCAGCCCTCCGGGTCCCACGGGTGGCTACACCTTC. It translates to CASSPPGPTGGYTF.